These 2 T cell receptor beta chains were all obtained from the same sample, sequenced in a study of blood T cells in healthy people across ages. A second 7 to 11 cycle PCR used barcoded and J-beta primers. TCRdb passed the 5' RACE reads through MiXCR, listing each CDR3 protein once. Of roughly 1.9 million distinct CDR3 sequences detected, roughly two fifths appear once; the ten largest clones hold 20% to 25%. What was sequenced was blood. These TCRs come from a human donor in good health.

This clonotype was observed a handful of times. The chain couples TRBV7-2 to TRBJ2-3, with TRBD2 identical over 12 bases. Per the germline V gene, CDR1 is SGHTA and CDR2 is FQGNSA. J was trimmed by 4 bases and V by 4 bases; bases with no gene match: 9. The CDR3 spans 17 residues. CDR3 nucleotide sequence: TGTGCCAGCAGCTCCCCTAGCGGGGGGGCCCCCTCAGATACGCAGTATTTT. This sequence encodes CASSSPSGGAPSDTQYF.

The chain is built from TRBV6-5 and TRBJ1-1, with D uncertain. The CDR3 is 13 amino acids. Germline V gives CDR1 MNHEY, CDR2 SVGAGI. V was shortened by 7 bases and J by 0 bases, with 9 bases between the two germline ends. The DNA for the CDR3 is TGTGCCAGCACCGTCGGGATGAACACTGAAGCTTTCTTT. Protein product: CASTVGMNTEAFF.